The rows below give T cell receptor beta chains drawn from one sample of a study of OX40 agonist ivuxolimab in advanced cancers. TCRdb's copy holds only in-frame clones and misses some; the assay was immunoSEQ multiplex PCR. Here the sample spans around 64,000 clones, 90% to 95% being singletons. The specimen comprised CD4+ or CD8+ T cells sorted from blood, sampled in a trial of the OX40 agonist ivuxolimab. Every receptor here comes from an adult with an advanced solid tumor such as melanoma, head and neck, liver or kidney cancer. CDR3s include the opening cysteine and the closing phenylalanine or tryptophan. A D gene is named only where the DNA matches it firmly. Clone size is given for some rows only: seen once, a few or many times, or a class if the clone is expanded.

abundance	v_gene	j_gene	d_gene	CDR3aa	CDR3nt
.	TRBV7-9	TRBJ2-7	.	CASSLWGVEQYF	TGTGCCAGCAGCTTATGGGGGGTCGAGCAGTACTTC
.	TRBV5-1	TRBJ2-7	.	CASSFKTVTPYEQYF	TGCGCCAGCAGCTTTAAGACGGTTACTCCCTACGAGCAGTACTTC
.	TRBV5-1	TRBJ1-1	TRBD1	CASSGFAGTGLTEAFF	TGCGCCAGCAGCGGCTTTGCAGGGACAGGGCTCACTGAAGCTTTCTTT
once	TRBV11-2	TRBJ2-3	TRBD2	CASGLPRGTSEEDTQYF	TGTGCCAGCGGACTCCCCAGAGGGACTAGCGAGGAAGATACGCAGTATTTT
.	TRBV6-5	TRBJ1-2	.	CASRAPGVKSYGYTF	TGTGCCAGCAGAGCCCCAGGCGTAAAGAGTTACGGCTACACCTTC
.	TRBV5-1	TRBJ2-3	TRBD2	CASSSRLAGGPGTDTQYF	TGCGCCAGCAGCTCTCGGCTAGCGGGGGGGCCGGGCACAGATACGCAGTATTTT
.	TRBV5-6	TRBJ1-2	.	CASSLGDAYNGYTF	TGTGCCAGCAGCTTGGGGGATGCTTATAATGGCTACACCTTC
.	TRBV18	TRBJ1-1	.	CASSPPTPSEAFF	TGTGCCAGCTCACCACCGACACCTTCTGAAGCTTTCTTT
.	TRBV9	TRBJ2-7	.	CASSAQQGTRPSYEQYF	TGTGCCAGCAGCGCCCAACAGGGGACTAGGCCCTCCTACGAGCAGTACTTC
.	TRBV13	TRBJ2-1	.	CASSLGRSSYNEQFF	TGTGCCAGCAGCTTAGGCAGGAGCTCCTACAATGAGCAGTTCTTC
.	TRBV9	TRBJ2-1	.	CASRAGQSNEQFF	TGTGCCAGCAGGGCAGGACAAAGCAATGAGCAGTTCTTC
.	TRBV11-2	TRBJ2-1	.	CASSFLYGGSSYNEQFF	TGTGCCAGCAGCTTTTTATATGGGGGGAGCTCCTACAATGAGCAGTTCTTC
.	TRBV21-1	TRBJ2-7	.	CASSERQGPTYEQYF	TGTGCCAGCTCCGAAAGACAGGGACCCACCTACGAGCAGTACTTC
.	TRBV4-1	TRBJ1-2	TRBD1	CASSFSGGAGYGYTF	TGCGCCAGCAGCTTCTCAGGGGGCGCGGGCTATGGCTACACCTTC
.	TRBV10-3	TRBJ1-2	TRBD1	CAITATGEGYGYTF	TGTGCCATCACCGCCACAGGGGAGGGATATGGCTACACCTTC
.	TRBV5-6	TRBJ1-1	.	CASSLSGVGSTEAFF	TGTGCCAGCAGCTTGTCGGGGGTGGGGAGCACTGAAGCTTTCTTT
.	TRBV5-4	TRBJ2-5	TRBD1	CASRLDRVWETQYF	TGTGCCAGCAGACTTGACAGGGTCTGGGAGACCCAGTACTTC
.	TRBV27	TRBJ2-7	TRBD1	CASSFGVTGTYEQYF	TGTGCCAGCAGTTTTGGGGTGACAGGGACCTACGAGCAGTACTTC
.	TRBV9	TRBJ2-1	.	CASSAASEAVYNEQFF	TGTGCCAGCAGCGCGGCCTCGGAAGCCGTTTACAATGAGCAGTTCTTC
.	TRBV6-1	TRBJ1-2	.	CASSEGNPSIYGYTF	TGTGCCAGCAGTGAAGGGAACCCCTCGATCTATGGCTACACCTTC
.	TRBV5-1	TRBJ2-2	TRBD1	CASSRDRGLIANTGELFF	TGCGCCAGCAGTAGGGACAGGGGGCTTATCGCGAACACCGGGGAGCTGTTTTTT
.	TRBV11-1	TRBJ2-1	.	CASSLVQGGSYNEQFF	TGTGCCAGCAGCTTAGTGCAGGGGGGATCCTACAATGAGCAGTTCTTC
.	TRBV27	TRBJ1-6	.	CASSFGKGLNSPLHF	TGTGCCAGCAGTTTCGGAAAGGGACTAAATTCACCCCTCCACTTT
.	TRBV4-3	TRBJ1-1	.	CASSQAPGGAEAFF	TGCGCCAGCAGCCAAGCCCCTGGGGGGGCTGAAGCTTTCTTT
.	TRBV6-4	TRBJ2-3	.	CASSDSGSSADTQYF	TGTGCCAGCAGTGACTCAGGGTCCTCCGCGGATACGCAGTATTTT
.	TRBV19	TRBJ2-7	TRBD1	CASSLGPGQGAYEQYF	TGTGCCAGTAGCTTGGGACCGGGACAGGGGGCCTACGAGCAGTACTTC
.	TRBV19	TRBJ1-3	.	CASSRALGGGNTIYF	TGTGCCAGTAGCCGAGCCTTGGGCGGCGGAAACACCATATATTTT
.	TRBV6-1	TRBJ2-7	.	CASSDNEQYF	TGTGCCAGCAGTGACAACGAGCAGTACTTC
.	TRBV5-1	TRBJ2-5	TRBD2	CASSALLADQETQYF	TGCGCCAGCAGCGCCCTACTAGCGGACCAAGAGACCCAGTACTTC
.	TRBV5-1	TRBJ2-3	TRBD1	CASSQTSGQITDTQYF	TGCGCCAGCAGCCAAACCTCGGGACAGATCACAGATACGCAGTATTTT
.	TRBV9	TRBJ1-4	.	CASSVGGDEKLFF	TGTGCCAGCAGCGTAGGGGGGGATGAAAAACTGTTTTTT
.	TRBV13	TRBJ2-1	.	CASSLGPVGFSYNEQFF	TGTGCCAGCAGCTTGGGGCCGGTGGGGTTCTCCTACAATGAGCAGTTCTTC
.	TRBV5-5	TRBJ1-3	.	CASSPTGPRLDTIYF	TGTGCCAGCAGCCCTACAGGACCCCGATTGGACACCATATATTTT
.	TRBV19	TRBJ2-4	TRBD2	CASSILASGGIKNIQYF	TGTGCCAGTAGTATACTTGCCAGCGGGGGGATAAAAAACATTCAGTACTTC
.	TRBV9	TRBJ2-7	TRBD1	CASSAGQWGEQYF	TGTGCCAGCAGCGCGGGACAGTGGGGCGAGCAGTACTTC
.	TRBV4-3	TRBJ1-1	.	CASSQEIGGSTEAFF	TGCGCCAGCAGCCAAGAGATCGGGGGGAGTACTGAAGCTTTCTTT
.	TRBV2	TRBJ2-7	.	CASSSRLGQRHYEQYF	TGTGCCAGCAGTTCTCGTTTAGGACAGCGGCACTACGAGCAGTACTTC
.	TRBV5-1	TRBJ2-5	TRBD2	CASSGSGGPPETQYF	TGCGCCAGCAGCGGAAGCGGGGGCCCACCGGAGACCCAGTACTTC
.	TRBV9	TRBJ2-7	.	CASSVGGTTYEQYF	TGTGCCAGCAGCGTAGGGGGGACAACCTACGAGCAGTACTTC